The 4 T cell receptor beta chains below come from one sample, sequenced in a study of CD8+ T cells in alopecia areata. Using CD4, CD8alpha, NKG2D, NKG2ACE and other markers, pooled cutaneous lymph node cells were sorted. Extracted from the samples, RNA was reverse transcribed into cDNA to serve as the sequencing template. The repertoire was sequenced with immunoSEQ multiplex PCR; TCRdb's copy has only in-frame clones and lacks some. The repertoire consists of just over 3,500 clones, none detected only once. Source material: CD8+ T cells sorted from a lymph node. All receptors derive from a C3H/HeJ mouse with alopecia areata. The strain is characterized by the MHC haplotype H2-k.

This clone is medium-sized by share. These gene names are mouse names. The CDR3 end lies 3 residues beyond the end of the read and is filled in from the germline J gene. The chain combines TRBV1 with TRBJ1-6; D not certain. TRBJ1-6 is annotated as an ORF whose role is uncertain. Trimming left V 0 bases short and J 0 bases short, with 6 bases between. From germline, CDR1 is NSQYPW and CDR2 LRSPGD (reference sequence). CDR3 size: 16 residues. Incomplete CDR3 DNA: TGCACCTGCAGTGCAGATGTGGGTTCCTATAATTCGCCC. Translated: CTCSADVGSYNSP. From start to end, the CDR3 is CTCSADVGSYNSPLYF.

This clone has ten or more counts. Gene names are the mouse ones. The read falls 4 residues short of the CDR3 end, and the missing part is taken from the germline J gene. V gene TRBV1 combines with J gene TRBJ2-7, with 8 positions matching TRBD1. Trimming at V came to 6 bases and at J to 0 bases, leaving 4 bases not matched to a gene. The CDR3 has 14 amino acids. The germline gives CDR1 NSQYPW, CDR2 LRSPGD (reference sequence). The CDR3 loop is CTCRMTGDSYEQYF. The CDR3 DNA, read in part, is TGCACCTGCAGGATGACAGGGGACTCCTAT.

Sample share makes this clone medium-sized. The gene names given are mouse names. From the germline J gene comes the end of the CDR3, since the read stops 4 residues before it. The chain combines TRBV1 with TRBJ2-3, with 8 bases lining up with TRBD2. CDR3 size: 14 residues. Germline values: CDR1 NSQYPW, CDR2 LRSPGD (reference sequence). The trim removed 4 bases at V and 2 bases at J, leaving 2 bases unmatched. CDR3 bases read: TGCACCTGCAGTGGAGGGGGGGCTGCAGAA. Its translation is CTCSGGGAAE. The complete CDR3 sequence is CTCSGGGAAETLYF.

This clone was detected many times. Mouse gene names and germline throughout. The DNA ends 4 residues before the CDR3 does, and the rest of the CDR3 is filled in from the germline J gene. This chain links TRBV19 with TRBJ2-4; D perhaps matches TRBD2 (5 bases). The germline gives CDR1 FNHDT, CDR2 SITEND (reference sequence). The CDR3 consists of 12 residues. The CDR3 DNA, read in part, is TGTGCCAGCAGTATTGGGGAAAAC. It is translated as CASSIGEN. In full, the CDR3 reads CASSIGENTLYF.